This TCR beta chain was captured by sequencing in a study of cytomegalovirus exposure and HLA in healthy donors. Study-level results: Later findings reportedly placed an Asian-associated ancestry cluster below the approximately 700-donor mean for N-insertions. Later analysis identified 16,000 or so TCR beta sequences associated with HLA alleles, using a false discovery rate threshold of 0.05.

This clone turned up a few times. Antigen: not known. The PCR used 60 Vbeta and 13 Jbeta primers. The protocol was immunoSEQ multiplex PCR, while the TCRdb copy is restricted to in-frame clones and leaves out a portion. Of 150,000 to 200,000 clones in the sample, just under 85% were seen once. The specimen sequenced was PBMCs. The TCR originated in a girl between 5 and 17 years old in good health and CMV-seropositive.

The CDR3 bases are TGCGCCAGCAGCCAAGGGGCCACTGAAGCTTTCTTT. Protein sequence: CASSQGATEAFF. This chain uses TRBV4-1 with TRBJ1-1; no clear D. CDR1 MGHRA and CDR2 YSYEKL come from the germline V gene. V was pared by 1 base and J by 4 bases, with 4 bases between. The CDR3 is made up of 12 amino acids.